The rows below give T cell receptor beta chains drawn from one sample of a study of cytomegalovirus exposure and HLA in healthy donors. The repertoire was sequenced with immunoSEQ multiplex PCR; TCRdb's copy has only in-frame clones and lacks some. This sample has some 120,000 clones, with 65% to 75% found just once. The sequenced sample was PBMCs. The receptors here all came from a man in his forties in good health and CMV-seropositive. CDR3s include the opening cysteine and the closing phenylalanine or tryptophan. D genes are given only for firm matches. Rows may omit the clone size; those that give it use once, few, many or a size class.

j_gene | v_gene | abundance | d_gene | CDR3nt | CDR3aa
TRBJ2-1 | TRBV7-2 | once | TRBD2 | TGTGCCAGCAGCTTCGACAGGACTAGCGGGAGAAGGTCTGAGCAGTTCTTC | CASSFDRTSGRRSEQFF
TRBJ2-2 | TRBV5-4 | - | TRBD1 | TGTGCCAGCAGCTTATTACCGGGACAGGGGACCGGGGAGCTGTTTTTT | CASSLLPGQGTGELFF
TRBJ1-1 | TRBV6-1 | - | - | TGTGCCAGCAACCGGGGTAGCGCTGAAGCTTTCTTT | CASNRGSAEAFF
TRBJ2-3 | TRBV29-1 | once | TRBD2 | TGCAGCGTCCCTAGCGGGAGCACAGATACGCAGTATTTT | CSVPSGSTDTQYF
TRBJ1-5 | TRBV2 | - | - | TGTGCCAGCCTCGGGGGGGGGATTAGCAATCAGCCCCAGCATTTT | CASLGGGISNQPQHF
TRBJ2-1 | TRBV7-2 | - | - | TGTGCCAGCAGCTTCCGACAGAGCAATGAGCAGTTCTTC | CASSFRQSNEQFF
TRBJ1-1 | TRBV12-5 | - | - | TGTGCTAGTGGTTTGGCAGGGAACACTGAAGCTTTCTTT | CASGLAGNTEAFF
TRBJ1-1 | TRBV9 | - | TRBD1 | TGTGCCAGCAGCGGACAGGGGCGAGCAACTGAAGCTTTCTTT | CASSGQGRATEAFF
TRBJ1-1 | TRBV13 | - | TRBD1 | TGTGCCAGCGGTCCCAGGGACAGCGTGACTGCTTTCTTT | CASGPRDSVTAFF
TRBJ2-3 | TRBV9 | few | TRBD1 | TGTGCCAGCAGCACCCCTCGACAGGGGGCTCGCACAGATACGCAGTATTTT | CASSTPRQGARTDTQYF
TRBJ1-1 | TRBV13 | - | TRBD1 | TGTGCCAGCAGCTCTCCCGGGACAGGGGCGTCAGCTTTCTTT | CASSSPGTGASAFF
TRBJ1-1 | TRBV5-4 | few | - | TGTGCCAGCAGCCTGGGTGGAACAGCGAACACTGAAGCTTTCTTT | CASSLGGTANTEAFF
TRBJ1-2 | TRBV10-2 | - | - | TGCGCCAGCAGTGAGTCGAGGTCCCCTGCTAACTATGGCTACACCTTC | CASSESRSPANYGYTF
TRBJ2-1 | TRBV29-1 | - | TRBD2 | TGCAGCTCCGTCGGAGGAGCGGGAGGCCCCCCACAGGGTGAGCAGTTCTTC | CSSVGGAGGPPQGEQFF
TRBJ1-5 | TRBV6-1 | - | - | TGTGCCAGCAGTGCGCAAGGGGAGGGCAATCAGCCCCAGCATTTT | CASSAQGEGNQPQHF
TRBJ2-4 | TRBV19 | - | TRBD2 | TGTGCCAGTAGTATAGGATCGACTAGCGGGGTTACCAAAAACATTCAGTACTTC | CASSIGSTSGVTKNIQYF
TRBJ2-1 | TRBV18 | - | TRBD2 | TGTGCCAGCTCCCGATGGAGCGGGGTGACCTACAATGAGCAGTTCTTC | CASSRWSGVTYNEQFF
TRBJ2-5 | TRBV4-1 | - | TRBD2 | TGCGCCAGCAGCCAAGCAACTAGCGGGGGGGCCTACCAAGAGACCCAGTACTTC | CASSQATSGGAYQETQYF
TRBJ1-5 | TRBV9 | - | - | TGTGCCAGCAACCCACGGGGAGGAAATCAGCCCCAGCATTTT | CASNPRGGNQPQHF
TRBJ1-1 | TRBV27 | - | - | TGTGCCAGCAGTTTTGCGGGGGGGAACACTGAAGCTTTCTTT | CASSFAGGNTEAFF
TRBJ2-1 | TRBV11-2 | few | - | TGTGCCAGCAGCCCAGGCACCAGGGGCAATGAGCAGTTCTTC | CASSPGTRGNEQFF
TRBJ1-5 | TRBV6-1 | - | TRBD1 | TGTGCCAGCAGCTTATCACAGGGGGCGAATCAGCCCCAGCATTTT | CASSLSQGANQPQHF
TRBJ2-1 | TRBV5-1 | - | - | TGCGCCAGCAGCTTGGGAGGTGCGGACTCGTATATTAATGAGCAGTTCTTC | CASSLGGADSYINEQFF
TRBJ1-2 | TRBV6-5 | - | TRBD1 | TGTGCCAGCAGTTTCCAAACCGGGACAGGGAACTATGGCTACACCTTC | CASSFQTGTGNYGYTF
TRBJ1-6 | TRBV25-1 | - | TRBD1 | TGTGCCAGCAGTGCCCCTTCGACAGGGACAAATTCACCCCTCCACTTT | CASSAPSTGTNSPLHF
TRBJ1-6 | TRBV12-5 | - | - | TGTGCTAGTGGTTTTGGTCCAGGGGTCCTCGAGGGGTCCCTCCACTTT | CASGFGPGVLEGSLHF
TRBJ2-2 | TRBV5-6 | - | - | TGTGCCAGCAGCTTGGTGGCGGGGTACACCGGGGAGCTGTTTTTT | CASSLVAGYTGELFF
TRBJ2-7 | TRBV6-6 | - | TRBD1 | TGTGCCAGCAGTTCGCCGGATAGGGGGCTCTCCGAGCAGTACTTC | CASSSPDRGLSEQYF
TRBJ2-1 | TRBV5-3 | once | TRBD2 | TGTGCCAGAAGCCCGGGACTAGCGGGGATAGTCAATGAGCAGTTCTTC | CARSPGLAGIVNEQFF
TRBJ2-2 | TRBV6-1 | - | TRBD2 | TGTGCCAGCAGTGAGGGGTCTGCGGGGGTCACCGGGGAGCTGTTTTTT | CASSEGSAGVTGELFF
TRBJ1-1 | TRBV2 | - | TRBD1 | TGTGCCAGCAGGCAGGGACAGGGGAACACTGAAGCTTTCTTT | CASRQGQGNTEAFF
TRBJ1-5 | TRBV6-1 | - | TRBD1 | TGTGCCAGCAGTGTGGATAGCGGACAGGGGGTTGGGCAGCCCCAGCATTTT | CASSVDSGQGVGQPQHF
TRBJ1-3 | TRBV6-5 | - | - | TGTGCCAGCAGTTACTCCCCTAAGACAGGCGACTATACCATATATTTT | CASSYSPKTGDYTIYF
TRBJ1-1 | TRBV5-8 | - | TRBD1 | TGTGCCAGCATCCACCGGGACAGTGGTCCCCCAGAAGCTTTCTTT | CASIHRDSGPPEAFF
TRBJ2-1 | TRBV19 | few | TRBD2 | TGTGCCAGTACCATCGGGACTAGCGGCAATGAGCAGTTCTTC | CASTIGTSGNEQFF
TRBJ2-3 | TRBV4-1 | - | TRBD2 | TGCGCCAGCACCTTCTTAGCGGGGGGGCCCCCAGATACGCAGTATTTT | CASTFLAGGPPDTQYF
TRBJ2-7 | TRBV9 | - | TRBD1 | TGTGCCAGCAGCCCCCGGACAGGGTCCTACGAGCAGTACTTC | CASSPRTGSYEQYF
TRBJ2-7 | TRBV7-6 | few | - | TGTGCCAGCAGCTATCAGGAAACCTATAACGAGCAGTACTTC | CASSYQETYNEQYF
TRBJ1-2 | TRBV19 | - | - | TGTGCCAGTAGTATAGGCCAGGCTAACTATGGCTACACCTTC | CASSIGQANYGYTF
TRBJ2-1 | TRBV23-1 | few | TRBD2 | TGCGCCAGCCCCCGAGGAACTAGCGGGAGTTCCTACAATGAGCAGTTCTTC | CASPRGTSGSSYNEQFF
TRBJ2-7 | TRBV5-6 | few | - | TGTGCCAGCAGCTTGGTTTCGCTCGGGGCCTACGAGCAGTACTTC | CASSLVSLGAYEQYF
TRBJ1-2 | TRBV6-1 | - | - | TGTGCCAGCAGTGAGGGGGCGACTGGCTACACCTTC | CASSEGATGYTF
TRBJ2-5 | TRBV5-1 | few | TRBD2 | TGCGCCAGCAGCCCCAGGACTAGCGGGGGGGAAGAGACCCAGTACTTC | CASSPRTSGGEETQYF
TRBJ2-3 | TRBV19 | - | TRBD1 | TGTGCCAGTAGTACCGGGACAGGGGGCACAGATACGCAGTATTTT | CASSTGTGGTDTQYF
TRBJ2-7 | TRBV6-6 | - | - | TGTGCCAGCAGTTCCCTCGATCAGGGTGGGTTCGAGCAGTACTTC | CASSSLDQGGFEQYF
TRBJ2-1 | TRBV6-5 | - | - | TGTGCCAGCAGTTACACTCTCCGAGTGACGGGAGATGAGCAGTTCTTC | CASSYTLRVTGDEQFF
TRBJ2-1 | TRBV30 | - | TRBD1 | TGTGCCGCAGAACAGGGGAGCTCCTACAATGAGCAGTTCTTC | CAAEQGSSYNEQFF
TRBJ1-6 | TRBV20-1 | - | - | TGCAGTGCTAGAGATGCGTCCCCCCTCCACTTT | CSARDASPLHF